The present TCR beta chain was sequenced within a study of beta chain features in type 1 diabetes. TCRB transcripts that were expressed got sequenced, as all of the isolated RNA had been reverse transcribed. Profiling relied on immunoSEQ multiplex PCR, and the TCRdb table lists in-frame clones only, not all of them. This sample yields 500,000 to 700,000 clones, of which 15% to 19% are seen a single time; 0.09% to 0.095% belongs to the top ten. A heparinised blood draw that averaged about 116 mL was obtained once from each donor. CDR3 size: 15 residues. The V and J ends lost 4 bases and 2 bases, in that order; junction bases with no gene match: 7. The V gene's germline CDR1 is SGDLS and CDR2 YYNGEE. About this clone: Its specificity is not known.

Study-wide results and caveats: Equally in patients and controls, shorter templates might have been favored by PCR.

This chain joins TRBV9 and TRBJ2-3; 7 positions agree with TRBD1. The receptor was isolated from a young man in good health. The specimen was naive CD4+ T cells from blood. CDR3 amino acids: CASSPGQLLTDTQYF. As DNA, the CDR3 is TGTGCCAGCAGCCCGGGACAGCTTCTCACAGATACGCAGTATTTT. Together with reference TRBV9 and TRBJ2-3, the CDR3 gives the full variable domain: DSGVTQTPKHLITATGQRVTLRCSPRSGDLSVYWYQQSLDQGLQFLIQYYNGEERAKGNILERFSAQQFPDLHSELNLSSLELGDSALYFCASSPGQLLTDTQYFGPGTRLTVL.